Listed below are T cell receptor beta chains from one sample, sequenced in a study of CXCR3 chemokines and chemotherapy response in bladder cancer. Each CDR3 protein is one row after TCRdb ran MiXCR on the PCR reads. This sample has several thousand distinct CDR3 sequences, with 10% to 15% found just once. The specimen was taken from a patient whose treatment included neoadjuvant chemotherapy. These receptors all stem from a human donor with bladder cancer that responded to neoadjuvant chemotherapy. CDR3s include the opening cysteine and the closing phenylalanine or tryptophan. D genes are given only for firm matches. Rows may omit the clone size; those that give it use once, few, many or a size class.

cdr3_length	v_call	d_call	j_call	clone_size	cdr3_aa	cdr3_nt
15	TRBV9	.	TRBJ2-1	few	CASSVDGLDYNEQFF	TGTGCCAGCAGCGTAGACGGACTGGATTACAATGAGCAGTTCTTC
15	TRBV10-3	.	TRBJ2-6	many	CAITSGGAGANVLTF	TGTGCCATCACCTCAGGGGGGGCAGGGGCCAACGTCCTGACTTTC
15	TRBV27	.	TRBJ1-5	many	CASSPNSYSNQPQHF	TGTGCCAGCAGTCCAAACAGCTATAGCAATCAGCCCCAGCATTTT
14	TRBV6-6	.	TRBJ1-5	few	CASSYSEVNQPQHF	TGTGCCAGCAGTTACTCGGAGGTTAATCAGCCCCAGCATTTT
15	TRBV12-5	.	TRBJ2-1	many	CASGGTGSSYNEQFF	TGTGCTAGTGGCGGAACAGGGAGCTCCTACAATGAGCAGTTCTTC
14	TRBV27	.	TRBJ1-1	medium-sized	CASTGLAGRTEAFF	TGTGCCAGCACGGGGTTGGCAGGGAGGACTGAAGCTTTCTTT
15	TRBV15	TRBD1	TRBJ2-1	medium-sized	CATSSPGTGHNEQFF	TGTGCCACCAGCAGTCCCGGGACAGGACACAATGAGCAGTTCTTC
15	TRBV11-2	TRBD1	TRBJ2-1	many	CASSLTGQGGDEQFF	TGTGCCAGCAGCTTAACTGGACAGGGCGGCGATGAGCAGTTCTTC
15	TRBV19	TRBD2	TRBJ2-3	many	CASSIRAGGRDTQYF	TGTGCCAGTAGTATAAGAGCGGGGGGGAGGGATACGCAGTATTTT
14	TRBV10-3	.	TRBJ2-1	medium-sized	CAISDLGAENEQFF	TGTGCCATCAGTGATTTGGGGGCGGAAAATGAGCAGTTCTTC
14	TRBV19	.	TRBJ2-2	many	CASRITANTGELFF	TGTGCCAGTAGAATTACAGCGAACACCGGGGAGCTGTTTTTT
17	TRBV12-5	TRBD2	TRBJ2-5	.	CASGLGLAGNPQETQYF	TGTGCTAGTGGACTCGGACTAGCGGGAAATCCCCAAGAGACCCAGTACTTC
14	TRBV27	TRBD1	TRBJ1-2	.	CASRTTGANYGYTF	TGTGCCAGCAGGACAACAGGGGCTAACTATGGCTACACCTTC
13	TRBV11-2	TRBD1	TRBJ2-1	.	CASSLTGGNEQFF	TGTGCCAGCAGCCTGACAGGGGGCAATGAGCAGTTCTTC
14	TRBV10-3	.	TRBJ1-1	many	CAISESSGWGEAFF	TGTGCCATCAGTGAGTCGAGCGGTTGGGGCGAAGCTTTCTTT
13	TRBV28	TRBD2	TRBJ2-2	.	CASAGTSSGELFF	TGTGCCAGCGCTGGGACTAGCTCCGGGGAGCTGTTTTTT